Below are 20 T cell receptor beta chains sequenced from a single sample in a study of shared clonotypes between healthy human individuals. The data were produced by immunoSEQ multiplex PCR, yet TCRdb's version contains in-frame clones alone and is incomplete. The table has about 180,000 clones, 85% to 95% seen once. The sample was naive CD4+ T cells sorted from blood. Subset denoted: CD45RA+ positively selected. These receptors all stem from a woman younger than 45 in good health.

V is TRBV28 and J is TRBJ2-5, with D unresolved. The J call may not be correct, given that the DNA end is closer to TRBJ2-7. Germline values: CDR1 MDHEN, CDR2 SYDVKM. The CDR3 spans 13 residues. The CDR3 here is CASSLEASYEQYF. As DNA, the CDR3 is TGTGCCAGCAGTTTAGAAGCGAGCTACGAGCAGTACTTC.

The chain has TRBV27 and TRBJ2-2; D is perhaps TRBD1 or TRBD2 (5 bases each). This CDR3 has 16 amino acids. Trimming removed 3 bases from V and 3 bases from J, with 14 bases in between. Germline V lookup: CDR1 MNHEY, CDR2 SMNVEV (reference sequence). The CDR3 loop is CASSFLWGRDTGELFF. The CDR3 DNA reads as TGTGCCAGCAGTTTTCTCTGGGGGAGAGACACCGGGGAGCTGTTTTTT.

A word on this clone: At one of its ends the junction is not consistent with the germline gene, which may arise from a read error. This chain joins TRBV7-9 and TRBJ2-4; 12 positions match TRBD2. The CDR3 sequence is 13 residues long. Germline CDR1 SEHNR, CDR2 FQNEAQ (reference sequence). The CDR3 sequence: CASSLAGGDIQYF. In DNA form, the CDR3 reads TGTGCCAGCAGCCTAGCGGGAGGGGACATTCAGTACTTC.

This clone was detected once. This sequence joins TRBV6-5 and TRBJ2-7; D unclear. Trimming pared 2 bases from V and 3 bases from J, leaving 14 bases between. The CDR3 runs 15 residues. Germline CDR1 MNHEY, CDR2 SVGAGI. CDR3 region: CASSYLPPTNYEQYF. The CDR3 DNA follows: TGTGCCAGCAGTTACCTCCCCCCGACAAACTACGAGCAGTACTTC.

This chain uses TRBV2 with TRBJ1-5; tentative D call: TRBD1 (5 bases). V lost 3 bases and J 7 bases, leaving 10 bases between the germline ends. Germline V gene data show CDR1 as SNHLY and CDR2 as FYNNEI. The CDR3 runs to 13 residues. In DNA, the CDR3 is TGTGCCAGCAGTGACAGGGTCAGGCAGCCCCAGCATTTT. This translates into CASSDRVRQPQHF.

This rearrangement joins TRBV11-1 to TRBJ2-3, with 9 bases aligning to TRBD2. Trimming removed 5 bases from V and 1 base from J; junction bases left unmatched: 7. There are 16 residues in the CDR3. Germline CDR1 is SGHAT and CDR2 is FQDESV (reference sequence). CDR3 bases: TGTGCCAGCAGCCACGGCGGGAGGGCCGGCACAGATACGCAGTATTTT. It specifies CASSHGGRAGTDTQYF.

The gene calls are TRBV2 and TRBJ2-7; TRBD2 aligns across 14 bases. Germline V CDR1 and CDR2: SNHLY, FYNNEI. The CDR3 consists of 18 residues. The ends lost 7 bases at V and 3 bases at J; junction bases unmatched: 14. The CDR3 bases are TGTGCCAGCAAGGGGGGGACTAGCGGGAGTCGGGGCCACTACGAGCAGTACTTC. It codes for CASKGGTSGSRGHYEQYF.

The count of this clone is one. An end of the junction differs from the germline gene, which may be a read error. The gene calls are TRBV28 and TRBJ1-5; D gene ambiguous. Germline assignment: CDR1 MDHEN and CDR2 SYDVKM. The CDR3 contains 12 residues. CDR3 protein: CASTVSNQPQHF. The CDR3 DNA reads as TGTGCCAGCACCGTGAGCAATCAACCCCAGCATTTT.

This sequence joins TRBV7-6 and TRBJ2-5; D gene unclear. This CDR3 is 14 amino acids long. V lost 5 bases and J lost 5, with 15 bases in between. The germline gives CDR1 SGHVS, CDR2 FNYEAQ. This chain's CDR3 is CASSPYQVRETQYF. Here the CDR3 DNA reads TGTGCCAGCAGCCCCTACCAGGTTCGGGAGACCCAGTACTTC.

The chain is built from TRBV7-2 and TRBJ2-7; 10 positions match TRBD1. V lost 5 bases, J lost 3 bases, and 7 bases stayed unmatched. CDR3 length: 15 residues. Germline lookup yields CDR1 SGHTA and CDR2 FQGNSA. CDR3 sequence (DNA): TGTGCCAGCAGCAGGACCGGGACAGGGGTCTACGAGCAGTACTTC. Translated: CASSRTGTGVYEQYF. The variable domain in full, with the rest retrieved from reference TRBV7-2 and TRBJ2-7, is GAGVSQSPSNKVTEKGKDVELRCDPISGHTALYWYRQSLGQGLEFLIYFQGNSAPDKSGLPSDRFSAERTGGSVSTLTIQRTQQEDSAVYLCASSRTGTGVYEQYFGPGTRLTVT.

The CDR3 bases are TGTGCCAGTAGCCTTAGAGCATTTGCGAACACTGAAGCTTTCTTT. It specifies CASSLRAFANTEAFF. The chain couples TRBV19 to TRBJ1-1; D unresolved. This CDR3 contains 15 residues. Trimming stripped 6 bases from V and 1 base from J, with 15 bases between. In germline, CDR1 is LNHDA, CDR2 SQIVND (reference sequence). The full variable domain, with the rest looked up from reference TRBV19 and TRBJ1-1, is DGGITQSPKYLFRKEGQNVTLSCEQNLNHDAMYWYRQDPGQGLRLIYYSQIVNDFQKGDIAEGYSVSREKKESFPLTVTSAQKNPTAFYLCASSLRAFANTEAFFGQGTRLTVV.

The chain couples TRBV21-1 to TRBJ1-1; the table assigns TRBD1, which was not confirmed against the DNA. TRBV21-1 is designated a pseudogene. CDR3 length: 15 amino acids. The CDR3: CASSKYGDMNTEAFF. In DNA, the CDR3 is TGTGCCAGCAGCAAATATGGGGACATGAACACTGAAGCTTTCTTT.

The chain uses TRBV18 and TRBJ2-7; 12 positions match TRBD2. This CDR3 contains 16 residues. Germline trimming cut 3 bases from V and 1 base from J; bases unmatched to any gene: 4. The germline gives CDR1 KGHSH, CDR2 LQKENI. This chain's CDR3 is CASSPPGTSGSYEQYF. The CDR3 DNA is TGTGCCAGCTCACCGCCCGGGACTAGCGGGTCCTACGAGCAGTACTTC.

This clone was detected only a few times. This specimen includes other DNA sequences encoding the same CDR3. The genes are TRBV5-1 and TRBJ1-3, with D hard to call. This CDR3 spans 14 amino acids. V dropped 2 bases and J dropped 0 bases, with 6 bases sitting between them. Looked up from germline, CDR1 is SGHRS and CDR2 is YFSETQ. CDR3 DNA sequence: TGCGCCAGCAGCTTAGGGAGCTCTGGAAACACCATATATTTT. Its protein product is CASSLGSSGNTIYF.

The CDR3 sequence: CASSYSSGASSYEQYF. CDR3 DNA: TGTGCCAGCAGTTACTCGTCCGGGGCAAGCTCCTACGAGCAGTACTTC. V gene TRBV6-5 combines with J gene TRBJ2-5; D assignment may be TRBD1 or TRBD2 (5 bases each). TRBJ2-7 explains the end of the DNA better; the J call may be wrong. The CDR3 sequence is 16 residues long. Germline CDR1 and CDR2: MNHEY and SVGAGI.

The chain couples TRBV4-1 to TRBJ1-5, with D tentatively TRBD1 (6 bases). V lost 8 bases, J lost 1 base, and 21 bases lay in between. The CDR3 is 17 amino acids. The germline CDR1 and CDR2 sequences are MGHRA and YSYEKL. CDR3 protein: CASAGGPGSLSNQPQHF. CDR3 DNA sequence: TGCGCCAGCGCTGGGGGCCCTGGGAGTTTGAGCAATCAGCCCCAGCATTTT.

V usage is TRBV28 and J usage is TRBJ1-1, with D uncertain. The CDR3 covers 16 residues. Trimming removed 3 bases at V and 3 bases at J, with 17 bases between. From germline, CDR1 is MDHEN and CDR2 SYDVKM. As DNA, the CDR3 is TGTGCCAGCAGTTTCGTGTTGAGGAGGTCGGACACTGAAGCTTTCTTT. It specifies CASSFVLRRSDTEAFF.

The chain links TRBV6-6 to TRBJ2-7; 7 bases line up with TRBD1. This CDR3 comprises 15 residues. Losses at the gene ends were 2 bases for V and 4 bases for J; bases not matched to a gene: 8. Germline CDR1 reads MNHNY; CDR2 reads SVGAGI (reference sequence). The CDR3 DNA reads as TGTGCCAGCAGTTACGGCCAGGGGGTTAGGTACGAGCAGTACTTC. This sequence encodes CASSYGQGVRYEQYF.

This clone was observed a single time. The chain recombines TRBV7-3 with TRBJ2-3; either TRBD1 or TRBD2 may supply D (5 bases each). The germline V gene has CDR1 SGHTA and CDR2 FQGTGA. CDR3 length equals 14 residues. Trimming took off 4 bases at V and 6 bases at J, with 14 bases between the two ends. The CDR3 spells CASSWDGTRDTQYF. As DNA, the CDR3 is TGTGCCAGCAGCTGGGACGGAACCAGGGATACGCAGTATTTT.

This chain uses TRBV7-9 with TRBJ2-1; TRBD2 matches at 8 bases. This CDR3 contains 14 residues. V dropped 10 bases and J dropped 2; count of bases not matched to a gene: 7. Per the germline V gene, CDR1 is SEHNR and CDR2 is FQNEAQ (reference sequence). CDR3 amino acids: CATHLAGTYNEQFF. DNA for the CDR3: TGTGCCACCCATTTAGCGGGAACCTACAATGAGCAGTTCTTC. The complete variable domain, with remaining parts taken from reference TRBV7-9 and TRBJ2-1, reads DTGVSQNPRHKITKRGQNVTFRCDPISEHNRLYWYRQTLGQGPEFLTYFQNEAQLEKSRLLSDRFSAERPKGSFSTLEIQRTEQGDSAMYLCATHLAGTYNEQFFGPGTRLTVL.